This T cell receptor beta chain is drawn from a study of shared clonotypes between healthy human individuals. With 4 bases removed from V and 9 bases from J, the gap between germline ends came to 19 bases. This CDR3 is built from 14 residues. CDR1 is SGHNT, CDR2 YYREEE, per germline (reference sequence). General study results and limits: Four donors shared around 5.1% of their naive CD4 clonotypes. As a rule, naive subsets had a larger estimated richness than memory subsets.

TCRdb's table, derived via immunoSEQ multiplex PCR, lists solely in-frame clones and lacks some. Of more than 1.2 million clones listed, 97% to 99% are singletons. As concerns this clone: Its antigen is undetermined.

Material: naive CD4+ T cells sorted from blood. The subset was: CD45RA+ positively selected. This receptor was obtained from a man in his thirties or forties in good health. The chain has TRBV5-4 and TRBJ2-5; D is perhaps TRBD2 (6 bases). The CDR3 loop is CASSTRTTSRAQYF. As DNA, the CDR3 is TGTGCCAGCAGCACGCGGACTACCTCGAGGGCCCAGTACTTC.